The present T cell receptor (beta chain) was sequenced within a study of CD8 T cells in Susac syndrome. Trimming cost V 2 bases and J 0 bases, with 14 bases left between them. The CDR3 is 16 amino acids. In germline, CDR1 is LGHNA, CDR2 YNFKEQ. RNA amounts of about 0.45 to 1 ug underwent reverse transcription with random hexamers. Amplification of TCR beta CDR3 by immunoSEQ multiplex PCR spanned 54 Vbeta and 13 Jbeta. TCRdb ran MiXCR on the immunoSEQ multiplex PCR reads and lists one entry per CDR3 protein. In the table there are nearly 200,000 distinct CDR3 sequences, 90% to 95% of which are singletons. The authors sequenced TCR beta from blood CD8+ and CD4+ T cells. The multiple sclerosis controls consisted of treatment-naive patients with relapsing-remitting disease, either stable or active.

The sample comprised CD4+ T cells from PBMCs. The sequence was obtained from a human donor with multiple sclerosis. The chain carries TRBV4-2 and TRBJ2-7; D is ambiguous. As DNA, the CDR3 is TGTGCCAGCAGCCAAACCCTCGCTCGCTACTCCTACGAGCAGTACTTC. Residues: CASSQTLARYSYEQYF.